This TCR beta chain appears in the sequencing data of a study of vaccination effects on CD4 cells after COVID-19. Sequencing followed a ViraFEST assay step that expanded antigen-specific CD4+ T cells with viral peptide pools. After roughly 11 days in culture, the CD4+ T cells were isolated. Each participant was given two doses of one vaccine (BNT162b2 or mRNA-1273). Previously uninfected by SARS-CoV-2, the vaccine recipients also showed negative nucleocapsid antibodies. IL-2 at 10 IU/ml and peptides at 7.5 to 10 ug/ml were added to cultured PBMC, fewer than 2.5 million per well. Half of the medium was exchanged for IL-2 medium on both days 3 and 7. Germline V gene lookup returns CDR1 SEHNR and CDR2 FQNEAQ (reference sequence). V lost 1 base, J lost 7 bases, and 3 bases stayed unmatched. The CDR3 runs 15 residues. This clone was detected once. Its cognate antigen is unknown. Method: immunoSEQ multiplex PCR; TCRdb's copy keeps in-frame clones and lacks some. The sample includes under 85,000 clones, 60% to 80% of them seen just once.

Study-wide results and caveats: Marked clonal contraction was seen in infection- and vaccine-induced clones late after vaccination.

The receptor comes from a human donor who received a COVID-19 vaccine. V and J are TRBV7-9 and TRBJ1-4; 10 positions match TRBD1. The source was CD4+ T cells from PBMCs cultured with HCoV-OC43 spike peptides, collected after COVID-19 vaccination. The subset here: HCoV-OC43 spike overlapping peptide pool stimulation. This CDR3 reads CASSLGQGAIEKLFF. CDR3 in DNA: TGTGCCAGCAGCTTAGGACAGGGGGCAATTGAAAAACTGTTTTTT.